This TCR beta chain was documented in a study of cytomegalovirus exposure and HLA in healthy donors. Germline V gene data show CDR1 as LGHNA and CDR2 as YSLEER. This CDR3 region has 21 residues. After removal of 0 bases from V and 3 bases from J, the junction contained 17 bases not matched to a gene. Comments on this clone: Its antigen is unidentified.

With 60 Vbeta and 13 Jbeta primers, the PCR was carried out. Profiled with immunoSEQ multiplex PCR; TCRdb holds only in-frame clones, not every one. The data contain some 130,000 clones, about 76% of them singletons. Points from the study as a whole: Researchers reported from a later analysis that most CMV-associated TCR beta chains appeared HLA-restricted. A few V segments could not be told apart, such as TRBV6-2 and TRBV6-3, and were left out.

The specimen sequenced was PBMCs. The V and J genes are TRBV4-3 and TRBJ2-1; 10 bases agree with TRBD2. This sequence was found in a female donor in good health and CMV-seronegative. In DNA, the CDR3 is TGCGCCAGCAGCCAAGAACCTACCTTGACGAAGCGGGGGGGCCGCTACAATGAGCAGTTCTTC. Encoded protein: CASSQEPTLTKRGGRYNEQFF.